The 26 T cell receptor beta chains in this list originate from one sample, sequenced in a study of cytomegalovirus exposure and HLA in healthy donors. A multiplex PCR was run with 60 Vbeta primers and 13 Jbeta primers. Generated by immunoSEQ multiplex PCR, the TCRdb table keeps only in-frame clones and is missing some. The repertoire holds 150,000 to 200,000 clones, with more than 65% as singletons. Source material: PBMCs. The source of these receptors is a woman in her 30s in good health and CMV-seronegative.

Here the CDR3 reads CASSWSGGAYGYTF. DNA of the CDR3: TGCGCCAGCAGCTGGAGTGGCGGGGCCTATGGCTACACCTTC. The V and J genes are TRBV5-1 and TRBJ1-2; possible D gene TRBD1, 5 bases. V was shortened by 3 bases and J by 4 bases, with 13 bases between the two germline ends. CDR1 is SGHRS, CDR2 YFSETQ, per germline. This CDR3 region has 14 residues. Variable domain in full (rest from reference TRBV5-1 and TRBJ1-2): KAGVTQTPRYLIKTRGQQVTLSCSPISGHRSVSWYQQTPGQGLQFLFEYFSETQRNKGNFPGRFSGRQFSNSRSEMNVSTLELGDSALYLCASSWSGGAYGYTFGSGTRLTVV.

V usage is TRBV25-1 and J usage is TRBJ2-2; D is ambiguous. With 3 bases removed from V and 1 base from J, the gap between germline ends came to 9 bases. This CDR3 spans 15 amino acids. Germline V lookup: CDR1 MGHDK, CDR2 SYGVNS. The CDR3 spells CASSELSGNTGELFF. The CDR3 nucleotides read TGTGCCAGCAGTGAGTTGTCAGGGAACACCGGGGAGCTGTTTTTT. The variable domain in full, with the rest retrieved from reference TRBV25-1 and TRBJ2-2, is EADIYQTPRYLVIGTGKKITLECSQTMGHDKMYWYQQDPGMELHLIHYSYGVNSTEKGDLSSESTVSRIRTEHFPLTLESARPSHTSQYLCASSELSGNTGELFFGEGSRLTVL.

Only a few counts were recorded for this clone. The chain joins TRBV6-1 to TRBJ1-4; D call uncertain. Trimming took off 10 bases at V and 7 bases at J, with 19 bases between the two ends. Germline V CDR1 and CDR2: MNHNS, SASEGT. This CDR3 contains 14 residues. CDR3 region: CATKEMFSVEKLFF. CDR3 in DNA: TGTGCCACCAAAGAGATGTTCTCTGTTGAAAAACTGTTTTTT.

The chain uses TRBV5-4 and TRBJ2-1, with 10 nucleotides matching TRBD2. Germline V lookup: CDR1 SGHNT, CDR2 YYREEE (reference sequence). Trimming removed 2 bases from V and 6 bases from J; junction bases left unmatched: 5. The CDR3 has 15 amino acids. CDR3 loop: CASSLPGLASNEQFF. CDR3 in DNA: TGTGCCAGCAGCTTACCGGGACTAGCGTCCAATGAGCAGTTCTTC.

This CDR3 is CATEGLGSDTQYF. CDR3 nucleotides: TGTGCCACCGAGGGACTAGGTTCAGATACGCAGTATTTT. The genes are TRBV19 and TRBJ2-3, with 8 bases aligning to TRBD2. The V segment lost 10 bases and the J segment 4 bases; nucleotides outside the gene matches: 7. Germline CDR1 LNHDA, CDR2 SQIVND (reference sequence). The CDR3 extends over 13 amino acids. The variable domain in full, completed from reference TRBV19 and TRBJ2-3, reads DGGITQSPKYLFRKEGQNVTLSCEQNLNHDAMYWYRQDPGQGLRLIYYSQIVNDFQKGDIAEGYSVSREKKESFPLTVTSAQKNPTAFYLCATEGLGSDTQYFGPGTRLTVL.

The chain combines TRBV4-3 with TRBJ1-1; the D is unclear. Germline values: CDR1 LGHNA, CDR2 YSLEER. This CDR3 contains 16 residues. The V end lost 2 bases, the J end lost 1 base, and 14 bases lay between the germline ends. The CDR3 region is CASSQSISYRNTEAFF. The CDR3 nucleotides read TGCGCCAGCAGCCAATCAATCTCATACAGGAACACTGAAGCTTTCTTT.

J is TRBJ2-7 and V is TRBV5-8; D is uncertain. The V gene's germline CDR1 is SGHTS and CDR2 YDEGEE. The CDR3 runs 14 residues. Deletions cut 0 bases from V and 2 bases from J, with 9 bases between. The CDR3 spells CASSLVAVTYEQYF. CDR3 bases: TGTGCCAGCAGCTTGGTGGCGGTAACCTACGAGCAGTACTTC.

The chain's CDR3 is CASRVGADTGELFF. CDR3 nucleotide sequence: TGTGCCAGCCGGGTGGGGGCCGACACCGGGGAGCTGTTTTTT. This chain connects TRBV6-4 to TRBJ2-2; a weak D match, TRBD1 (6 bases). The CDR3 extends over 14 amino acids. V dropped 8 bases and J dropped 3 bases, with 13 bases sitting between them. Germline values: CDR1 MRHNA, CDR2 SNTAGT.

This sequence joins TRBV9 and TRBJ1-6, with TRBD1 matching 12 bases. The CDR3 is 16 residues long. Germline assignment: CDR1 SGDLS and CDR2 YYNGEE. J lost 10 bases, V lost 0 bases, and 5 bases had no gene match. CDR3 in DNA: TGTGCCAGCAGCGTAGAGGGGACAGGGGGCGCATCACCCCTCCACTTT. Its protein product is CASSVEGTGGASPLHF.

A remark on this clone: Germline is not matched at one junction end, which may reflect a read error. V gene TRBV27 combines with J gene TRBJ2-5, with TRBD1 identical over 7 bases. The germline gives CDR1 MNHEY, CDR2 SMNVEV (reference sequence). This CDR3 has 14 residues. This CDR3 reads CAGSSRQGLETQYF. CDR3 sequence (DNA): TGTGCCGGCAGTTCCCGACAGGGATTAGAGACCCAGTACTTC.

V usage is TRBV21-1 and J usage is TRBJ1-1. TRBV21-1 is given as a pseudogene. The CDR3 extends over 15 amino acids. CDR3 nucleotide sequence: TGTGCCAGCAGCAATGTCGTGCAGGGAGGGGCTGAAGCTTTCTTT. Protein: CASSNVVQGGAEAFF.

This clone has a single count. The V gene is TRBV7-2, the J gene TRBJ2-7; TRBD2 matches 12 bases. The germline V gene has CDR1 SGHTA and CDR2 FQGNSA. This CDR3 is built from 15 residues. V lost 5 bases, J lost 6 bases, and 8 bases stayed unmatched. CDR3 in DNA: TGTGCCAGCAGCCAAACGACTAGCGGGAGTATCGAGCAGTACTTC. Translated: CASSQTTSGSIEQYF.

In this sample, this clone turned up a few times. The chain carries TRBV18 and TRBJ2-3; 9 nucleotides line up with TRBD2. The CDR3 runs 16 residues. In germline, CDR1 is KGHSH, CDR2 LQKENI. V shed 2 bases and J 0 bases; nucleotides not matched to a gene: 3. CDR3: CASSPKTSGSTDTQYF. Written as DNA, the CDR3 is TGTGCCAGCTCACCAAAGACTAGCGGAAGCACAGATACGCAGTATTTT.

The chain uses TRBV9 and TRBJ2-7; no firm D call. Germline CDR1 reads SGDLS; CDR2 reads YYNGEE. The CDR3 totals 14 residues. V lost 0 bases and J 2 bases, leaving 9 bases between the germline ends. CDR3 coding DNA: TGTGCCAGCAGCGTAGACAACCTCCCCTACGAGCAGTACTTC. It yields the protein CASSVDNLPYEQYF.

CDR3 amino acids: CASSPRGEGLFF. CDR3 nucleotide sequence: TGTGCCAGCAGCCCTAGGGGGGAGGGGCTGTTTTTT. The chain is built from TRBV7-9 and TRBJ1-4, with D possibly TRBD1 on 6 matching bases. CDR1 is SEHNR, CDR2 FQNEAQ, per germline (reference sequence). CDR3 length: 12 residues. Trimming stripped 5 bases from V and 14 bases from J, with 15 bases between.

The chain is built from TRBV4-3 and TRBJ1-2; 7 bases line up with TRBD1. Unmatched junction bases numbered 10, after V lost 0 bases and J lost 3 bases. The CDR3 runs 17 residues. The germline V gene encodes CDR1 LGHNA and CDR2 YSLEER. The CDR3 DNA is TGCGCCAGCAGCCAAGATCTTGGGACAGCCGCCTACTATGGCTACACCTTC. Its translation: CASSQDLGTAAYYGYTF.

The chain employs TRBV19 and TRBJ2-1, with D tentatively TRBD2 (5 bases). Germline V lookup: CDR1 LNHDA, CDR2 SQIVND (reference sequence). The CDR3 covers 12 residues. Trimming cost V 6 bases and J 9 bases, with 12 bases left between them. The CDR3 protein is CASSKGRGEQFF. The CDR3 nucleotides are TGTGCCAGTAGCAAGGGCCGGGGTGAGCAGTTCTTC.

The chain has TRBV27 and TRBJ1-5; TRBD1 agrees at 7 bases. Germline values: CDR1 MNHEY, CDR2 SMNVEV (reference sequence). The CDR3 extends over 17 amino acids. J lost 1 base, V lost 0 bases, and 6 bases had no gene match. The CDR3 DNA is TGTGCCAGCAGTTTATCGTACGGGACAGCAAGCAATCAGCCCCAGCATTTT. This sequence encodes CASSLSYGTASNQPQHF.

The CDR3 nucleotides are TGCGCCAGCAGCCTCTCAGGCGAGTTCACAGATACGCAGTATTTT. Translation gives CASSLSGEFTDTQYF. The chain links TRBV4-1 to TRBJ2-3; no firm D call. Germline loops: CDR1 MGHRA, CDR2 YSYEKL. CDR3 length: 15 residues. V was clipped by 4 bases and J by 2 bases, with 13 bases between them.

This clone was seen a handful of times. This chain's CDR3 is CASNPVRGSSGNTIYF. CDR3 in DNA: TGTGCCAGCAATCCGGTTCGGGGTAGCTCTGGAAACACCATATATTTT. The chain has TRBV2 and TRBJ1-3; D unresolved. CDR3 length: 16 amino acids. V was pared by 7 bases and J by 0 bases, with 16 bases between. Germline V CDR1 and CDR2: SNHLY, FYNNEI.

V is TRBV9 and J is TRBJ2-7; D possibly corresponds to TRBD1 (6 bases). Trimming left V 3 bases short and J 6 bases short, with 22 bases between. The CDR3 is 16 residues long. CDR1 is SGDLS and CDR2 is YYNGEE in the germline V gene. The CDR3 here is CASSAGGGGPASEQYF. DNA for the CDR3: TGTGCCAGCAGCGCAGGTGGTGGGGGCCCGGCGAGCGAGCAGTACTTC.

This clone was observed a handful of times. The genes are TRBV2 and TRBJ1-1; 8 positions agree with TRBD1. The CDR3 length is 13 residues. CDR1 is SNHLY and CDR2 is FYNNEI in the germline V gene. Trimming took 8 bases from V and 5 from J; bases not matched to a gene: 7. The CDR3 sequence: CASGGQGGTEAFF. The CDR3 DNA reads as TGTGCCAGCGGAGGACAGGGAGGAACTGAAGCTTTCTTT.

The CDR3 DNA follows: TGTGCCAGCAGCCGGTACCCCGAAAACATTCAGTACTTC. It codes for CASSRYPENIQYF. The chain carries TRBV5-4 and TRBJ2-4; no clear D gene. This CDR3 is built from 13 residues. The germline V gene has CDR1 SGHNT and CDR2 YYREEE (reference sequence). V was clipped by 4 bases and J by 5 bases, with 10 bases between them. Using reference TRBV5-4 and TRBJ2-4 for the parts outside the CDR3, the full variable domain is ETGVTQSPTHLIKTRGQQVTLRCSSQSGHNTVSWYQQALGQGPQFIFQYYREEENGRGNFPPRFSGLQFPNYSSELNVNALELDDSALYLCASSRYPENIQYFGAGTRLSVL.

This clone was seen only a few times. The rearrangement uses TRBV7-2 and TRBJ2-7; D is perhaps TRBD1 (5 bases). This CDR3 spans 15 amino acids. Trimming removed 3 bases at V and 2 bases at J, with 14 bases between. Germline V CDR1 and CDR2: SGHTA, FQGNSA. DNA for the CDR3: TGTGCCAGCAGCTTGAACTTTGGGGCCACCTACGAGCAGTACTTC. Translated, it gives CASSLNFGATYEQYF.

The chain carries TRBV19 and TRBJ2-1, with D perhaps TRBD1 (6 bases). The V end was cut by 10 bases, the J end by 4 bases, with 11 bases between. CDR3 length equals 12 residues. Germline V gene lookup returns CDR1 LNHDA and CDR2 SQIVND (reference sequence). CDR3 region: CATTDRYNEQFF. The CDR3 region has the DNA TGTGCCACGACGGACAGATACAATGAGCAGTTCTTC.

CDR3 sequence: CASSPVGILEEKLFF. The DNA for the CDR3 is TGTGCCAGCAGCCCAGTGGGCATTTTGGAAGAAAAACTGTTTTTT. This rearrangement joins TRBV7-2 to TRBJ1-4; D gene unclear. Trimming removed 5 bases at V and 8 bases at J, with 18 bases between. This CDR3 region has 15 residues. CDR1 is SGHTA and CDR2 is FQGNSA in the germline V gene.